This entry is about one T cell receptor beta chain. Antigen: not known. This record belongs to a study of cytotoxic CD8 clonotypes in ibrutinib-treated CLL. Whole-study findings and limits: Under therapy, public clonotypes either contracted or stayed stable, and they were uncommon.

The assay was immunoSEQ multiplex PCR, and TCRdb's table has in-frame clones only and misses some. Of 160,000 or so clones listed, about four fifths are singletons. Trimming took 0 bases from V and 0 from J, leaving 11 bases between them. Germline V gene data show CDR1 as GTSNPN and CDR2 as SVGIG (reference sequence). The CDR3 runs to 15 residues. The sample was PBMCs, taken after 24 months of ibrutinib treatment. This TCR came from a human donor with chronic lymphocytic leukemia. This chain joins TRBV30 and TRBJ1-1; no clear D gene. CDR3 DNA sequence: TGTGCCTGGAGTGTATCTCCCTCCATGAACACTGAAGCTTTCTTT. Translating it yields CAWSVSPSMNTEAFF.